This entry lists 8 T cell receptor beta chains sequenced from one sample in a study of T-cell reconstitution after alpha-beta-depleted transplantation in children. Researchers prepared the TCRbeta library using unique molecular identifiers, the study reports. TCRdb used MiXCR to reprocess the PCR reads, holding one entry per CDR3 protein. The sample contains nearly 400,000 distinct CDR3 sequences, roughly 22% of which appear only once. The source was PBMCs from the stem cell graft donor, collected from the stem cell graft. The receptors were gathered from a human donor who donated a stem cell graft to a child with acute myeloid leukemia.

The rearrangement links TRBV5-6 to TRBJ2-1; 8 nucleotides match TRBD2. With 4 bases clipped from V and 7 bases from J, the junction kept 22 bases outside the gene matches. The CDR3 contains 19 residues. Germline V gives CDR1 SGHDT, CDR2 YYEEEE. CDR3 DNA: TGTGCCAGCAGCGCCGACGGGTCCGGGGCTAGCGGGTCGTGGAATGAGCAGTTCTTC. Its translation is CASSADGSGASGSWNEQFF.

The chain recombines TRBV6-2 or TRBV6-3 with TRBJ2-2, with D hard to call. Looked up from germline, CDR1 is MNHEY and CDR2 is SVGEGT. This CDR3 region has 14 residues. The V gene lost 2 bases and the J gene lost 5 bases, with 9 bases spanning the gap. The CDR3 bases are TGTGCCAGCAGTTACCCGGGTCCAACCGGGGAGCTGTTTTTT. Amino acid sequence: CASSYPGPTGELFF.

This clonotype has more than one count but fewer than ten. The CDR3 loop reads CSARQGTNEKLFF. The CDR3 DNA sequence: TGCAGTGCCAGACAGGGGACTAATGAAAAACTGTTTTTT. The V and J genes are TRBV20-1 and TRBJ1-4; 8 bases agree with TRBD1. This CDR3 contains 13 residues. CDR1 and CDR2 from the germline V gene are DFQATT and SNEGSKA (reference sequence). V was clipped by 6 bases and J by 2 bases; unmatched bases: 2.

This chain uses TRBV20-1 with TRBJ2-5, with 9 bases aligning to TRBD1. The V and J ends lost 1 base and 4 bases, in that order; junction bases with no gene match: 4. The CDR3 covers 14 residues. Germline lookup yields CDR1 DFQATT and CDR2 SNEGSKA (reference sequence). The chain's CDR3 is CSARGTGEGETQYF. CDR3 DNA: TGCAGTGCTAGAGGGACAGGGGAGGGAGAGACCCAGTACTTC.

The V gene is TRBV7-9, the J gene TRBJ2-7, with TRBD1 as a possible D gene (5 bases). CDR1 and CDR2 (germline): SEHNR, FQNEAQ (reference sequence). This CDR3 comprises 14 residues. The V and J ends lost 5 bases and 6 bases respectively, with 17 bases between them. This CDR3 is CASSTSEGVSEQYF. The CDR3 nucleotides are TGTGCCAGCAGCACCTCGGAAGGGGTCAGCGAGCAGTACTTC.

The chain has TRBV6-1 and TRBJ2-1; 7 positions match TRBD2. Unmatched junction bases numbered 8, after V lost 6 bases and J lost 0 bases. CDR1 and CDR2 from the germline V gene are MNHNS and SASEGT. CDR3 length equals 16 residues. The CDR3 DNA reads TGTGCCAGCAGCGAAATAGCGGGCCTCTCCTACAATGAGCAGTTCTTC. It is translated as CASSEIAGLSYNEQFF.

This clonotype was observed at least ten times. J is TRBJ2-1 and V is TRBV20-1; the match to TRBD2 covers 14 bases. The CDR3 length is 16 residues. CDR1 DFQATT and CDR2 SNEGSKA come from the germline V gene (reference sequence). V gave up 0 bases and J gave up 7 bases; unmatched junction bases: 5. The CDR3 protein is CSARDPGTSGRNEQFF. CDR3 bases: TGCAGTGCTAGAGATCCCGGGACTAGCGGGAGAAATGAGCAGTTCTTC.

The V gene is TRBV12-3 or TRBV12-4, the J gene TRBJ2-1; the match to TRBD2 covers 8 bases. The CDR3 contains 14 residues. The trim removed 5 bases at V and 6 bases at J, leaving 6 bases unmatched. The CDR3 sequence: CASSRTSHLNEQFF. The CDR3 bases are TGTGCCAGCAGTCGGACTAGCCACCTCAATGAGCAGTTCTTC.